The T cell receptor (beta chain) under discussion was sequenced for a study of quantifying T cell responses using KT2 cells. Study context: Reverse transcription used primers in the TCR alpha and beta constant regions. General study results and limits: The number of KT2 alpha and beta sequences was a linear function of input KT2 cells.

Each cDNA got a UMI-containing oligo ligated at its 3' end. An equimolar mix of RC1.1 and RC1.2 primed the beta chain across TRBC1 and TRBC2. TCRdb itself ran the UMI-ligation and nested PCR reads through MiXCR, one entry per CDR3 protein. The table shows around 50,000 distinct CDR3 sequences, with about 9.9% occurring only once. As regards this clonotype: What it recognizes is unknown.

Trimming at V came to 5 bases and at J to 4 bases, leaving 7 bases not matched to a gene. CDR3 length equals 15 residues. The germline V gene encodes CDR1 LNHDA and CDR2 SQIVND (reference sequence). The sample is PBMC spiked with counted cells of clone KT2. A range of KT2-to-PBMC ratios was made using fixed PBMC numbers. This receptor was obtained from a human donor. The chain uses TRBV19 and TRBJ2-1; 8 bases agree with TRBD1. The sequenced sample was PBMCs spiked with cells of the T cell clone KT2. The chain's CDR3 is CASSLRQGMYNEQFF. The CDR3 DNA is TGTGCCAGTAGTTTGCGACAGGGGATGTACAATGAGCAGTTCTTC.